These 32 T cell receptor beta chains share one sample of origin, sequenced in a study of T cells in narcolepsy. TCRdb's copy holds only in-frame clones and misses some; the assay was immunoSEQ multiplex PCR. The data show about 32,000 clones, roughly 80% seen once. Sequenced sample: memory (CD45RA-) CD4+ T cells from blood. The receptor source for this set is a human donor in good health.

The CDR3 bases are TGCAGCGTTGTACGGGACACTAACGAGCAGTACTTC. Protein: CSVVRDTNEQYF. This rearrangement joins TRBV29-1 to TRBJ2-7; D might be TRBD1 (6 bases). V was clipped by 4 bases and J by 5 bases, with 12 bases between them. The germline V gene encodes CDR1 SQVTM and CDR2 ANQGSEA. This CDR3 has 12 amino acids.

The chain joins TRBV6-1 to TRBJ1-1; 8 nucleotides align to TRBD1. The CDR3 contains 14 residues. Trimming at V came to 2 bases and at J to 11 bases, leaving 10 bases not matched to a gene. Germline CDR1 reads MNHNS; CDR2 reads SASEGT. The CDR3 DNA reads as TGTGCCAGCAGTGAACCGACAGGGGCCTCTTATGCTTTCTTT. Amino acid sequence: CASSEPTGASYAFF.

The J gene is TRBJ2-1, the V gene TRBV11-2; 7 bases agree with TRBD2. After removal of 4 bases from V and 5 bases from J, the junction contained 11 bases not matched to a gene. Germline CDR1 reads SGHAT; CDR2 reads FQNNGV. The CDR3 sequence is 16 residues long. The CDR3 nucleotides read TGTGCCAGCAGCTCCATCTGGACTAGGACCAACAATGAGCAGTTCTTC. Its translation is CASSSIWTRTNNEQFF.

For the CDR3, the DNA is TGTGCCAGCAGCGGGGACAGGGGTAATTCACCCCTCCACTTT. It is translated as CASSGDRGNSPLHF. V usage is TRBV5-4 and J usage is TRBJ1-6, with 10 bases aligning to TRBD1. Losses at the gene ends were 4 bases for V and 6 bases for J; bases not matched to a gene: 1. This CDR3 region has 14 residues. Germline loops: CDR1 SGHNT, CDR2 YYREEE (reference sequence).

In this sample, this clone turned up a few times. The chain combines TRBV19 with TRBJ1-5; 10 positions agree with TRBD1. Losses at the gene ends were 0 bases for V and 0 bases for J; bases not matched to a gene: 8. This CDR3 is 19 amino acids long. Germline CDR1 is LNHDA and CDR2 is SQIVND (reference sequence). The CDR3 nucleotides are TGTGCCAGTAGTATAGAACCCGGGACAGGGGTTTATAGCAATCAGCCCCAGCATTTT. Translated, it gives CASSIEPGTGVYSNQPQHF. The full variable domain, its missing parts supplied by reference TRBV19 and TRBJ1-5, is DGGITQSPKYLFRKEGQNVTLSCEQNLNHDAMYWYRQDPGQGLRLIYYSQIVNDFQKGDIAEGYSVSREKKESFPLTVTSAQKNPTAFYLCASSIEPGTGVYSNQPQHFGDGTRLSIL.

The V and J genes are TRBV7-9 and TRBJ1-1; D ambiguous. This CDR3 spans 14 amino acids. Per germline, CDR1 SEHNR and CDR2 FQNEAQ (reference sequence). With 11 bases removed from V and 3 bases from J, the gap between germline ends came to 19 bases. CDR3 in amino acids: CAARRDLHDTEAFF. The DNA of the CDR3 is TGTGCCGCGAGGAGAGACTTACACGACACTGAAGCTTTCTTT.

The chain uses TRBV23-1 and TRBJ1-4, with a weak D call TRBD1 (5 bases). TRBV23-1 is annotated as an ORF whose role is uncertain. V lost 4 bases and J 3 bases, leaving 30 bases between the germline ends. The CDR3 is 21 residues long. The DNA of the CDR3 is TGCGCCAGCAGTCGCAAACACTCCGGGGCCTCAAAGGTCCCTGCTAATGAAAAACTGTTTTTT. Its protein is CASSRKHSGASKVPANEKLFF.

The chain is built from TRBV7-9 and TRBJ2-5, with unresolved D. The germline CDR1 and CDR2 sequences are SEHNR and FQNEAQ (reference sequence). The CDR3 totals 11 residues. Trimming left V 5 bases short and J 3 bases short, with 4 bases between. In DNA form, the CDR3 reads TGTGCCAGCAGCGACGAAGAGACCCAGTACTTC. It encodes CASSDEETQYF.

The chain carries TRBV6-1 and TRBJ1-5; no firm D call. Germline loops: CDR1 MNHNS, CDR2 SASEGT. This CDR3 region has 17 residues. The V gene lost 2 bases and the J gene lost 0 bases, with 14 bases spanning the gap. This CDR3 is CASSERSPAYSNQPQHF. The CDR3 region has the DNA TGTGCCAGCAGTGAAAGGTCCCCAGCTTATAGCAATCAGCCCCAGCATTTT.

The chain couples TRBV14 to TRBJ2-7; TRBD1 aligns across 9 bases. J lost 2 bases, V lost 6 bases, and 8 bases had no gene match. The germline V gene has CDR1 SGHDN and CDR2 FVKESK. This CDR3 has 15 amino acids. CDR3 in DNA: TGTGCCAGCAGTCAGGGACAGGGCTCTACCTACGAGCAGTACGTC. Protein: CASSQGQGSTYEQYV.

V is TRBV2 and J is TRBJ2-7; D is possibly TRBD2 (5 bases). The V and J ends lost 10 bases and 3 bases respectively, with 10 bases between them. The CDR3 consists of 11 residues. Looked up from germline, CDR1 is SNHLY and CDR2 is FYNNEI. CDR3 region: CANGNRYEQYF. The CDR3 DNA follows: TGTGCCAACGGGAATCGCTACGAGCAGTACTTC.

This clone was detected only once. The chain employs TRBV12-2 and TRBJ1-5. TRBV12-2 constitutes a pseudogene. This CDR3 is built from 15 residues. CDR3 protein: CASRLGWEVNQPQHF. CDR3 nucleotide sequence: TGTGCAAGTCGCTTAGGGTGGGAGGTGAATCAGCCCCAGCATTTT.

The V and J genes are TRBV7-2 and TRBJ1-2; no firm D call. The CDR3 is made up of 13 amino acids. The ends were cut back, 3 bases at V and 4 bases at J, with 9 bases in the middle. Germline V gene lookup returns CDR1 SGHTA and CDR2 FQGNSA. This CDR3 reads CASSLSGIYGYTF. In DNA, the CDR3 is TGTGCCAGCAGCTTGTCCGGGATCTATGGCTACACCTTC. The variable domain in full, with the rest retrieved from reference TRBV7-2 and TRBJ1-2, is GAGVSQSPSNKVTEKGKDVELRCDPISGHTALYWYRQSLGQGLEFLIYFQGNSAPDKSGLPSDRFSAERTGGSVSTLTIQRTQQEDSAVYLCASSLSGIYGYTFGSGTRLTVV.

The CDR3 DNA sequence: TGTGCCAGCAGCTCCCTAGCAGAGAGGGAGTTCTTC. Its translation: CASSSLAEREFF. The chain is built from TRBV7-2 and TRBJ2-1; weak D call: TRBD2 (5 bases). This CDR3 contains 12 residues. Trimming left V 4 bases short and J 14 bases short, with 15 bases between. Germline values: CDR1 SGHTA, CDR2 FQGNSA.

J is TRBJ2-7 and V is TRBV28, with D unclear. The CDR3 is 14 amino acids. V lost 7 bases to trimming and J lost 0 bases, with 13 bases between them. From germline, CDR1 is MDHEN and CDR2 SYDVKM. In nucleotides, the CDR3 is TGTGCCAGCAAAAGGGCAGGCGACTCCTACGAGCAGTACTTC. It codes for CASKRAGDSYEQYF.

The chain has TRBV29-1 and TRBJ2-5; perhaps TRBD1 as D (5 bases). The CDR3 length is 12 residues. Trimming took 6 bases from V and 5 from J, leaving 13 bases between them. From germline, CDR1 is SQVTM and CDR2 ANQGSEA. This CDR3 reads CSVRRGSETQYF. DNA of the CDR3: TGCAGCGTCCGAAGGGGTTCCGAGACCCAGTACTTC. Combining the CDR3 with reference TRBV29-1 and TRBJ2-5 gives the whole variable domain SAVISQKPSRDICQRGTSLTIQCQVDSQVTMMFWYRQQPGQSLTLIATANQGSEATYESGFVIDKFPISRPNLTFSTLTVSNMSPEDSSIYLCSVRRGSETQYFGPGTRLLVL.

The chain recombines TRBV18 with TRBJ1-1, with D unclear. Germline CDR1 and CDR2: KGHSH and LQKENI. The CDR3 length is 13 residues. Trimming removed 2 bases at V and 4 bases at J, with 8 bases between. In nucleotides, the CDR3 is TGTGCCAGCTCACCAAAGGTGGGCACTGAAGCTTTCTTT. This translates into CASSPKVGTEAFF.

This sequence joins TRBV10-1 and TRBJ1-1; D call uncertain. The length of the CDR3 is 15 residues. Germline loops: CDR1 WNHNN, CDR2 SYGVQD (reference sequence). Trimming removed 4 bases from V and 0 bases from J, with 12 bases in between. The CDR3 protein is CASSGQDPMNTEAFF. As DNA, the CDR3 is TGCGCCAGCAGTGGGCAGGATCCTATGAACACTGAAGCTTTCTTT.

The V and J genes are TRBV20-1 and TRBJ2-5, with D maybe TRBD1 (6 bases). The CDR3 has 11 amino acids. The germline V and J ends were trimmed by 8 bases and 2 bases, with 9 bases remaining between them. Germline CDR1 is DFQATT and CDR2 is SNEGSKA (reference sequence). CDR3 residues: CSSDSQETQYF. Written as DNA, the CDR3 is TGCAGTTCGGACAGTCAAGAGACCCAGTACTTC.

The chain carries TRBV28 and TRBJ2-7, with D perhaps given as TRBD1 or TRBD2 (6 bases each). The length of the CDR3 is 13 residues. Germline CDR1 MDHEN, CDR2 SYDVKM. V was cut by 6 bases and J by 2 bases, with 11 bases left in between. CDR3 in amino acids: CASRGGPAYEQYF. The CDR3 region has the DNA TGTGCCAGCAGAGGGGGGCCGGCCTACGAGCAGTACTTC.

The chain joins TRBV7-9 to TRBJ2-7; TRBD2 matches 8 bases. Germline CDR1 and CDR2: SEHNR and FQNEAQ (reference sequence). The CDR3 is 15 residues long. The V and J ends lost 3 bases and 0 bases, in that order; junction bases with no gene match: 4. The CDR3 DNA sequence: TGTGCCAGCAGCTTCAGCGGGGGAAGCTCCTACGAGCAGTACTTC. This sequence encodes CASSFSGGSSYEQYF.

The chain employs TRBV4-2 and TRBJ2-3; D not resolved. Trimming took 1 base from V and 0 from J, leaving 8 bases between them. Germline assignment: CDR1 LGHNA and CDR2 YNFKEQ. There are 15 residues in the CDR3. CDR3 nucleotide sequence: TGTGCCAGCAGCCAAGTACACAGTAGCACAGATACGCAGTATTTT. This encodes CASSQVHSSTDTQYF.

This clone was picked up one time. The rearrangement joins TRBV7-2 to TRBJ1-1; the D gene is possibly TRBD1 (6 bases). The germline CDR1 and CDR2 sequences are SGHTA and FQGNSA. V was cut by 4 bases and J by 1 base, with 13 bases left in between. The CDR3 extends over 15 amino acids. The CDR3 here is CASSYRQAPNTEAFF. CDR3 nucleotides: TGTGCCAGCAGCTACCGACAGGCCCCGAACACTGAAGCTTTCTTT.

The J gene is TRBJ2-3, the V gene TRBV28; TRBD1 matches at 10 bases. With V trimmed by 5 bases and J by 4 bases, 3 bases remained unmatched. Germline CDR1 MDHEN, CDR2 SYDVKM. This CDR3 has 14 amino acids. CDR3 sequence (DNA): TGTGCCAGCAGTCCTGGACAGGGGGCAGATACGCAGTATTTT. Protein: CASSPGQGADTQYF.

The chain has TRBV28 and TRBJ2-2, with a possible D match to TRBD2 (6 bases). V lost 7 bases to trimming and J lost 2 bases, with 14 bases between them. Germline lookup yields CDR1 MDHEN and CDR2 SYDVKM. This CDR3 is built from 15 residues. The CDR3 sequence is CASKASGPNTGELFF. The CDR3 coding sequence is TGTGCCAGCAAAGCCAGCGGGCCCAACACCGGGGAGCTGTTTTTT.

The rearrangement links TRBV19 to TRBJ1-1, with D uncertain. CDR1 and CDR2 (germline): LNHDA, SQIVND (reference sequence). The CDR3 consists of 13 residues. V was pared by 2 bases and J by 1 base, with 5 bases between. The CDR3 DNA follows: TGTGCCAGTAGTATACGGGGGAACACTGAAGCTTTCTTT. This encodes CASSIRGNTEAFF.

The CDR3 bases are TGTGCCAGTAGTATAGGAACCAGAGGGATAGATACGCAGTATTTT. It encodes CASSIGTRGIDTQYF. The chain employs TRBV19 and TRBJ2-3; a weak D match, TRBD2 (5 bases). The germline V gene has CDR1 LNHDA and CDR2 SQIVND (reference sequence). The CDR3 consists of 15 residues. Between the trimmed V and J ends, which lost 1 base and 5 bases, there was a span of 13 bases.

This sequence joins TRBV19 and TRBJ1-1, with TRBD1 matching over 8 bases. This CDR3 region has 14 residues. V dropped 5 bases and J dropped 6; count of bases not matched to a gene: 8. Per germline, CDR1 LNHDA and CDR2 SQIVND (reference sequence). The CDR3 spells CASSSLRGQAEAFF. DNA for the CDR3: TGTGCCAGTAGTTCCCTCAGGGGGCAGGCTGAAGCTTTCTTT.

This chain links TRBV14 with TRBJ2-5; D remains ambiguous. This CDR3 is 13 amino acids long. Trimming took off 0 bases at V and 5 bases at J, with 7 bases between the two ends. Looked up from germline, CDR1 is SGHDN and CDR2 is FVKESK. CDR3 in amino acids: CASSQDLPETQYF. CDR3 nucleotide sequence: TGTGCCAGCAGCCAAGATCTTCCCGAGACCCAGTACTTC.

The chain carries TRBV5-1 and TRBJ1-1, with D maybe TRBD1 (5 bases). Per germline, CDR1 SGHRS and CDR2 YFSETQ. The V and J ends lost 7 bases and 2 bases respectively, with 15 bases between them. The length of the CDR3 is 14 residues. Here the CDR3 DNA reads TGCGCCAGCCGCGAGGGGAGTGGAAACACTGAAGCTTTCTTT. It is translated as CASREGSGNTEAFF.

The gene calls are TRBV5-1 and TRBJ2-7; TRBD2 matches 13 bases. Trimming took 7 bases from V and 3 from J; bases not matched to a gene: 4. The CDR3 sequence is 14 residues long. The V gene's germline CDR1 is SGHRS and CDR2 YFSETQ. CDR3 DNA sequence: TGCGCCAGCCGGACTAGCGGGGGTTTCTACGAGCAGTACTTC. Translation gives CASRTSGGFYEQYF.

In this sample, this clone turned up once. The chain joins TRBV7-2 to TRBJ1-1; no firm D call. There are 13 residues in the CDR3. Germline V gene sequence: CDR1 SGHTA, CDR2 FQGNSA. Trimming took 3 bases from V and 1 from J, leaving 6 bases between them. In DNA, the CDR3 is TGTGCCAGCAGCTTCGGATGGAACACTGAAGCTTTCTTT. It specifies CASSFGWNTEAFF.